Each of the 25 T cell receptor beta chains below was sequenced from the same sample in a study of shared clonotypes between healthy human individuals. Using immunoSEQ multiplex PCR, the repertoire was profiled, and TCRdb retains in-frame clones only, with some absent. The top ten hold around 1.5% of the sample, which has about 960,000 clones, 60% to 85% seen once. The sample comprised memory CD4+ T cells sorted from blood. As to subset: CD45RA-negative fraction. Source of these receptors: a man aged 18 to 30 in good health.

In its sample, this clone was seen a few times. The V call is TRBV15, the J call TRBJ2-7; tentative D call: TRBD2 (5 bases). CDR1 and CDR2 from the germline V gene are LNHNV and YYDKDF (reference sequence). This CDR3 is 15 amino acids long. V was pared by 0 bases and J by 4 bases, with 13 bases between. In DNA form, the CDR3 reads TGTGCCACCAGCAGAGAAGTCCACGGGGTTTACGAGCAGTACTTC. Its translation is CATSREVHGVYEQYF. The variable domain in full, with the rest retrieved from reference TRBV15 and TRBJ2-7, is DAMVIQNPRYQVTQFGKPVTLSCSQTLNHNVMYWYQQKSSQAPKLLFHYYDKDFNNEADTPDNFQSRRPNTSFCFLDIRSPGLGDTAMYLCATSREVHGVYEQYFGPGTRLTVT.

V is TRBV28 and J is TRBJ1-2; tentative D call: TRBD1 (5 bases). The CDR3 is 14 amino acids. CDR1 and CDR2 (germline): MDHEN, SYDVKM. The V end was cut by 2 bases, the J end by 8 bases, with 15 bases between. CDR3 in DNA: TGTGCCAGCAGTTTAAAATGGCGGGGCAAGGGCTACACCTTC. It encodes CASSLKWRGKGYTF.

The CDR3 spells CASSPGGTYNEQFF. The CDR3 nucleotides read TGTGCCAGCAGCCCCGGAGGGACCTACAATGAGCAGTTCTTC. The V and J genes are TRBV7-2 and TRBJ2-1; a possible D gene is TRBD2 (6 bases). Trimming removed 5 bases from V and 2 bases from J, with 10 bases in between. Germline V CDR1 and CDR2: SGHTA, FQGNSA. The CDR3 loop spans 14 amino acids.

This clone turned up a few times. V usage is TRBV5-3 and J usage is TRBJ1-2, with a possible D match to TRBD1 (6 bases). TRBV5-3 is recorded as an ORF, its role being uncertain. This CDR3 is built from 17 residues. V lost 0 bases and J lost 8, with 23 bases in between. The CDR3 loop reads CARSLETLGGVMMGYTF. Written as DNA, the CDR3 is TGTGCCAGAAGCTTGGAGACATTAGGGGGAGTTATGATGGGCTACACCTTC.

The chain combines TRBV5-1 with TRBJ2-3; either TRBD1 or TRBD2 may fit D (5 bases each). Looked up from germline, CDR1 is SGHRS and CDR2 is YFSETQ. Trimming removed 5 bases from V and 0 bases from J, with 13 bases in between. The CDR3 has 15 residues. CDR3 nucleotide sequence: TGCGCCAGCAGGTTGCGAGGGGCGAGCACAGATACGCAGTATTTT. Amino acids: CASRLRGASTDTQYF. The whole variable domain, remainder taken from reference TRBV5-1 and TRBJ2-3, is KAGVTQTPRYLIKTRGQQVTLSCSPISGHRSVSWYQQTPGQGLQFLFEYFSETQRNKGNFPGRFSGRQFSNSRSEMNVSTLELGDSALYLCASRLRGASTDTQYFGPGTRLTVL.

The table lists this clone with a few counts. The identical CDR3 is also encoded by other nucleotide sequences in the sample. The rearrangement uses TRBV7-2 and TRBJ2-5, with D tentatively TRBD1 or TRBD2 (5 bases each). Germline V gene data show CDR1 as SGHTA and CDR2 as FQGNSA. The CDR3 runs 13 residues. Trimming removed 1 base from V and 4 bases from J, with 7 bases in between. The CDR3 DNA is TGTGCCAGCAGCTTAGGGGGGAGAGAGACCCAGTACTTC. Protein: CASSLGGRETQYF.

The chain uses TRBV5-4 and TRBJ2-7; TRBD2 agrees at 9 bases. The CDR3 extends over 16 amino acids. Looked up from germline, CDR1 is SGHNT and CDR2 is YYREEE (reference sequence). Germline trimming cut 0 bases from V and 6 bases from J; bases unmatched to any gene: 10. The CDR3 DNA sequence: TGTGCCAGCAGCTTGGGTGTTGCGGGGGGGCCATTCGAGCAGTACTTC. It translates to CASSLGVAGGPFEQYF.

This clone was counted between two and nine times. CDR3 amino acids: CASSPGPEGAFF. CDR3 in DNA: TGTGCCAGTAGTCCAGGACCGGAGGGAGCTTTCTTT. The V call is TRBV19, the J call TRBJ1-1; D uncertain. V lost 5 bases and J lost 10, with 14 bases in between. The CDR3 is made up of 12 amino acids. CDR1 and CDR2 from the germline V gene are LNHDA and SQIVND (reference sequence).

Note on this clone: A read error may account for a junction end that differs from germline. The chain links TRBV2 to TRBJ2-2; 7 bases fit TRBD1. Per germline, CDR1 SNHLY and CDR2 FYNNEI. This CDR3 has 14 amino acids. In DNA form, the CDR3 reads TGTGCCAGCGGTGACAGGGTAGGGACCGGGGAGCTGTTTTTT. Protein sequence: CASGDRVGTGELFF.

The CDR3, as DNA: TGTGCCAGCAGTTACGAGGCTGGAAACACCATATATTTT. Amino acids: CASSYEAGNTIYF. This sequence joins TRBV6-5 and TRBJ1-3; D uncertain. From germline, CDR1 is MNHEY and CDR2 SVGAGI. The CDR3 contains 13 residues. Trimming shortened V by 2 bases and J by 2 bases, and 4 bases separated the two germline ends.

The V gene is TRBV5-1, the J gene TRBJ2-2; D not certain. Germline CDR1 and CDR2: SGHRS and YFSETQ. V lost 1 base and J lost 0, with 7 bases in between. The CDR3 sequence is 15 residues long. The CDR3 reads CASSLFLSNTGELFF. DNA of the CDR3: TGCGCCAGCAGCTTGTTTCTCTCGAACACCGGGGAGCTGTTTTTT.

The chain recombines TRBV11-2 with TRBJ2-5; D is uncertain. Trimming cost V 1 base and J 4 bases, with 13 bases left between them. This CDR3 is 15 amino acids long. CDR1 is SGHAT and CDR2 is FQNNGV in the germline V gene. The CDR3 region has the DNA TGTGCCAGCAGCTTAGCGGGTTTATGGGGAGAGACCCAGTACTTC. Encoded protein: CASSLAGLWGETQYF.

The chain recombines TRBV11-1 with TRBJ2-7; weak D call: TRBD1 (6 bases). Germline assignment: CDR1 SGHAT and CDR2 FQDESV (reference sequence). The ends were cut back, 1 base at V and 5 bases at J, with 12 bases in the middle. The CDR3 covers 14 residues. CDR3 DNA sequence: TGTGCCAGCAGCTTAGATGTCCAGGGGAACGAGCAGTACTTC. This encodes CASSLDVQGNEQYF.

This clone was observed a single time. The chain carries TRBV7-2 and TRBJ2-7; 10 bases line up with TRBD1. The CDR3 totals 16 residues. With 5 bases clipped from V and 2 bases from J, the junction kept 9 bases outside the gene matches. Germline V CDR1 and CDR2: SGHTA, FQGNSA. In nucleotides, the CDR3 is TGTGCCAGCAGCCTCCCATCGACAGGGGGCCCCTACGAGCAGTACTTC. Protein: CASSLPSTGGPYEQYF.

V is TRBV5-7 and J is TRBJ2-1; 8 nucleotides line up with TRBD1. TRBV5-7 is designated an ORF whose function remains uncertain. V lost 1 base to trimming and J lost 0 bases; unmatched junction nucleotides: 6. CDR3 length: 17 residues. The CDR3 DNA sequence: TGTGCCAGCAGCTTGAGGACAGGGAAGAGCTCCTACAATGAGCAGTTCTTC. This codes for CASSLRTGKSSYNEQFF.

The J gene is TRBJ2-1, the V gene TRBV30; D gene unclear. CDR1 is GTSNPN and CDR2 is SVGIG in the germline V gene (reference sequence). The CDR3 is 13 amino acids. Trimming left V 7 bases short and J 0 bases short, with 10 bases between. In DNA, the CDR3 is TGTGCCTCCAACATCGCCTCCTACAATGAGCAGTTCTTC. It is translated as CASNIASYNEQFF. The full variable domain, in which reference TRBV30 and TRBJ2-1 provide the parts outside the CDR3, is SQTIHQWPATLVQPVGSPLSLECTVEGTSNPNLYWYRQAAGRGLQLLFYSVGIGQISSEVPQNLSASRPQDRQFILSSKKLLLSDSGFYLCASNIASYNEQFFGPGTRLTVL.

The gene calls are TRBV27 and TRBJ1-6, with TRBD1 identical over 7 bases. This CDR3 contains 16 residues. Germline CDR1 reads MNHEY; CDR2 reads SMNVEV (reference sequence). Trimming cost V 6 bases and J 3 bases; bases outside gene matches: 8. CDR3 in amino acids: CASSRRGLDYNSPLHF. The CDR3 bases are TGTGCCAGCAGCCGAAGGGGGCTCGACTATAATTCACCCCTCCACTTT.

This rearrangement joins TRBV11-2 to TRBJ2-7; 7 positions agree with TRBD2. Per the germline V gene, CDR1 is SGHAT and CDR2 is FQNNGV. After removal of 1 base from V and 2 bases from J, the junction contained 2 bases not matched to a gene. The CDR3 runs to 14 residues. The CDR3 sequence is CASSLGLAAYEQYF. CDR3 DNA: TGTGCCAGCAGCTTAGGGCTAGCGGCCTACGAGCAGTACTTC.

V usage is TRBV6-1 and J usage is TRBJ1-1; D uncertain. Trimming pared 5 bases from V and 1 base from J, leaving 11 bases between. Germline-derived CDR1 and CDR2 are MNHNS and SASEGT. This CDR3 has 14 residues. CDR3 loop: CASSTTGGNTEAFF. CDR3 nucleotide sequence: TGTGCCAGCAGTACGACGGGAGGGAACACTGAAGCTTTCTTT.

This sequence joins TRBV9 and TRBJ2-1; D call uncertain. Trimming cost V 0 bases and J 0 bases, with 10 bases left between them. The CDR3 length is 16 residues. CDR1 SGDLS and CDR2 YYNGEE come from the germline V gene. The CDR3 sequence is CASSVEIAISYNEQFF. In DNA, the CDR3 is TGTGCCAGCAGCGTAGAAATAGCCATCTCCTACAATGAGCAGTTCTTC.

This clone occurred many times. The chain couples TRBV5-1 to TRBJ2-5, with TRBD1 matching over 11 bases. CDR3 length: 16 amino acids. Losses at the gene ends were 4 bases for V and 0 bases for J; bases not matched to a gene: 5. Germline CDR1 reads SGHRS; CDR2 reads YFSETQ. This CDR3 is CASSPGTGGYQETQYF. In DNA form, the CDR3 reads TGCGCCAGCAGCCCGGGGACAGGGGGGTACCAAGAGACCCAGTACTTC.

This clone was picked up one time. The chain links TRBV5-4 to TRBJ2-5; maybe TRBD1 (6 bases). V shed 4 bases and J shed 3 bases, with 16 bases lying between them. The CDR3 loop spans 15 amino acids. CDR1 and CDR2 (germline): SGHNT, YYREEE (reference sequence). The CDR3 is CASSRDIGFEETQYF. In DNA form, the CDR3 reads TGTGCCAGCAGCCGGGACATAGGGTTCGAAGAGACCCAGTACTTC.

V usage is TRBV10-1 and J usage is TRBJ2-5; TRBD2 matches 8 bases. Germline V CDR1 and CDR2: WNHNN, SYGVQD (reference sequence). J gave up 12 bases and V 2 bases, and 5 bases lay outside the gene matches. The CDR3 has 12 amino acids. The CDR3 region is CASSENKRGKYF. CDR3 coding DNA: TGCGCCAGCAGTGAGAACAAGCGGGGGAAGTACTTC.

The chain links TRBV7-9 to TRBJ2-2, with D perhaps matching TRBD2 (6 bases). Trimming pared 5 bases from V and 5 bases from J, leaving 21 bases between. Germline V CDR1 and CDR2: SEHNR, FQNEAQ (reference sequence). CDR3 length: 17 amino acids. CDR3 region: CASSPPRTGVGTGELFF. The CDR3 coding sequence is TGTGCCAGCAGCCCACCGCGGACGGGAGTAGGTACCGGGGAGCTGTTTTTT.

This rearrangement joins TRBV11-3 to TRBJ2-7; 7 bases match TRBD2. Per germline, CDR1 SGHNT and CDR2 YENEEA. The CDR3 has 14 residues. With 5 bases clipped from V and 7 bases from J, the junction kept 11 bases outside the gene matches. This chain's CDR3 is CASSPSGNLFEQYF. The CDR3 nucleotides read TGTGCCAGCAGCCCCAGCGGGAATCTGTTTGAGCAGTACTTC.